A few counts support the clone carrying this T cell receptor beta chain. No antigen is known for it. These data belong to a study of T cell responses to AZD1222 COVID-19 vaccine. Study-level findings and limits: Recipients of AZD1222 seropositive at baseline numbered only 5 or 6. The CD4 TCRs associated with vaccination extended across spike and predominated at 160-218 and 743-854. Samples come after the peak T cell response, not at day 14. Targeting of unmutated variant regions was reportedly seen in nearly half of spike-specific TCRs.

The method was immunoSEQ multiplex PCR; TCRdb's version includes in-frame clones alone and lacks a portion of them. The sample holds over 20,000 clones, about 90% seen once. In germline, CDR1 is SGHAT, CDR2 FQNNGV. V was trimmed by 4 bases and J by 4 bases, leaving 6 bases between them. CDR3 length: 12 amino acids. The chain has TRBV11-2 and TRBJ2-3; D gene uncertain. This TCR derives from an adult who received the AZD1222 COVID-19 vaccine. The source material was peripheral blood, sampled 28 days after the second AZD1222 dose. As DNA, the CDR3 is TGTGCCAGCAGCTCCCTTGCAGATACGCAGTATTTT. It specifies CASSSLADTQYF.